One and the same sample provided the 4 T cell receptor beta chains below, sequenced in a study of CD8 T cells in Susac syndrome. Reverse transcription of 0.5 to 1 ug RNA was performed with random hexamers. TCRdb processed the immunoSEQ multiplex PCR reads anew with MiXCR; each CDR3 protein has one entry. The sample contains around 170,000 distinct CDR3 sequences, 85% to 95% of which appear only once. Sequencing was done on a sample of CD8+ T cells from PBMCs. Source of these receptors: a human donor with Susac syndrome.

V gene TRBV7-8 combines with J gene TRBJ2-5; D possibly corresponds to TRBD2 (5 bases). This CDR3 has 15 amino acids. Trimming took off 1 base at V and 0 bases at J, with 9 bases between the two ends. Germline CDR1 reads SGHVS; CDR2 reads FQNEAQ. CDR3 in amino acids: CASSLVPADQETQYF. The CDR3 DNA reads as TGTGCCAGCAGCTTAGTGCCAGCGGACCAAGAGACCCAGTACTTC.

The gene calls are TRBV30 and TRBJ1-1; D possibly corresponds to TRBD1 (5 bases). V was clipped by 8 bases and J by 3 bases, with 19 bases between them. This CDR3 has 14 amino acids. Germline assignment: CDR1 GTSNPN and CDR2 SVGIG (reference sequence). The CDR3 loop is CAAEVGPEDTEAFF. CDR3 coding DNA: TGTGCCGCAGAAGTGGGGCCTGAGGACACTGAAGCTTTCTTT. Full variable domain (rest looked up from reference TRBV30 and TRBJ1-1): SQTIHQWPATLVQPVGSPLSLECTVEGTSNPNLYWYRQAAGRGLQLLFYSVGIGQISSEVPQNLSASRPQDRQFILSSKKLLLSDSGFYLCAAEVGPEDTEAFFGQGTRLTVV.

The CDR3 loop is CASSELYSNQPQHF. The CDR3 DNA sequence: TGTGCCAGCAGTGAATTGTATAGCAATCAGCCCCAGCATTTT. This chain connects TRBV6-1 to TRBJ1-5; D is unclear. V dropped 2 bases and J dropped 0 bases, with 5 bases sitting between them. The CDR3 loop spans 14 amino acids. Looked up from germline, CDR1 is MNHNS and CDR2 is SASEGT.

This chain uses TRBV30 with TRBJ1-5, with no clear D. The V end lost 3 bases, the J end lost 1 base, and 13 bases lay between the germline ends. The CDR3 is 15 residues long. The germline CDR1 and CDR2 sequences are GTSNPN and SVGIG (reference sequence). The chain's CDR3 is CAWSSGSPSNQPQHF. CDR3 nucleotides: TGTGCCTGGAGCTCGGGTTCTCCGAGCAATCAGCCCCAGCATTTT.